Below are 8 T cell receptor beta chains sequenced from a single sample in a study of cytomegalovirus exposure and HLA in healthy donors. It was with 60 Vbeta and 13 Jbeta primers that the PCR ran. Generated by immunoSEQ multiplex PCR, the TCRdb table keeps only in-frame clones and is missing some. The top ten clones hold about 1.2% of a sample with about 170,000 clones, 80% to 85% of them seen once. The sample consisted of PBMCs. These receptors all stem from a boy aged 2 to 9 in good health and CMV-seronegative.

The chain has TRBV5-4 and TRBJ1-2; 8 bases map to TRBD1. The CDR3 totals 14 residues. The germline V gene encodes CDR1 SGHNT and CDR2 YYREEE (reference sequence). V gave up 5 bases and J gave up 0 bases; unmatched junction bases: 3. The chain's CDR3 is CASRGQGPNYGYTF. The CDR3 nucleotides are TGTGCCAGCAGAGGACAGGGACCTAACTATGGCTACACCTTC.

The CDR3 loop is CASNIPGDTEAFF. CDR3 bases: TGTGCCAGCAACATCCCAGGTGACACTGAAGCTTTCTTT. The chain employs TRBV27 and TRBJ1-1; D not certain. V dropped 7 bases and J dropped 3 bases, with 12 bases sitting between them. The CDR3 contains 13 residues. Germline V CDR1 and CDR2: MNHEY, SMNVEV (reference sequence).

The rearrangement uses TRBV27 and TRBJ2-3, with 9 bases identical to TRBD1. V gave up 5 bases and J gave up 0 bases; unmatched junction bases: 9. The germline V gene encodes CDR1 MNHEY and CDR2 SMNVEV (reference sequence). This CDR3 is built from 17 residues. The CDR3 sequence is CASSPLRTGDSTDTQYF. The CDR3, as DNA: TGTGCCAGCAGTCCCCTTCGGACAGGGGATAGCACAGATACGCAGTATTTT.

DNA for the CDR3: TGCGCCAGCAGCAATCTAGCGGGAGTATCCAATGAGCAGTTCTTC. Translated, it gives CASSNLAGVSNEQFF. The chain employs TRBV4-1 and TRBJ2-1; TRBD2 matches 10 bases. With 5 bases clipped from V and 6 bases from J, the junction kept 7 bases outside the gene matches. The germline V gene has CDR1 MGHRA and CDR2 YSYEKL. The CDR3 covers 15 residues.

V usage is TRBV19 and J usage is TRBJ2-1; D perhaps matches TRBD2 (7 bases). The CDR3 totals 14 residues. Trimming stripped 5 bases from V and 7 bases from J, with 15 bases between. Germline-derived CDR1 and CDR2 are LNHDA and SQIVND (reference sequence). The CDR3: CASSLTGGPNEQFF. The CDR3 DNA sequence: TGTGCCAGTAGTTTAACCGGGGGGCCGAATGAGCAGTTCTTC.

The chain combines TRBV7-6 with TRBJ2-7; TRBD2 matches at 10 bases. The germline V gene has CDR1 SGHVS and CDR2 FNYEAQ. This CDR3 contains 19 residues. V lost 1 base and J lost 5; bases outside the gene matches: 17. The CDR3 protein is CASSLVVAGNSGRFNEQYF. CDR3 coding DNA: TGTGCCAGCAGCTTAGTAGTGGCCGGGAATAGCGGGAGGTTCAACGAGCAGTACTTC.

The chain links TRBV2 to TRBJ2-2; 9 bases agree with TRBD1. The CDR3 has 15 amino acids. The trim removed 5 bases at V and 7 bases at J, leaving 8 bases unmatched. The germline gives CDR1 SNHLY, CDR2 FYNNEI. This chain's CDR3 is CASSPPGQGIGELFF. The CDR3 DNA follows: TGTGCCAGCAGTCCCCCGGGACAGGGCATCGGGGAGCTGTTTTTT.

The rearrangement uses TRBV27 and TRBJ1-5; 12 positions agree with TRBD1. CDR1 is MNHEY and CDR2 is SMNVEV in the germline V gene (reference sequence). CDR3 length: 17 amino acids. V trimming: 8 bases; J trimming: 2 bases; junction bases outside the gene matches: 10. The CDR3 here is CASAPSGTGGRNQPQHF. The CDR3 DNA reads TGTGCCAGCGCACCCTCCGGGACAGGGGGCCGCAATCAGCCCCAGCATTTT.